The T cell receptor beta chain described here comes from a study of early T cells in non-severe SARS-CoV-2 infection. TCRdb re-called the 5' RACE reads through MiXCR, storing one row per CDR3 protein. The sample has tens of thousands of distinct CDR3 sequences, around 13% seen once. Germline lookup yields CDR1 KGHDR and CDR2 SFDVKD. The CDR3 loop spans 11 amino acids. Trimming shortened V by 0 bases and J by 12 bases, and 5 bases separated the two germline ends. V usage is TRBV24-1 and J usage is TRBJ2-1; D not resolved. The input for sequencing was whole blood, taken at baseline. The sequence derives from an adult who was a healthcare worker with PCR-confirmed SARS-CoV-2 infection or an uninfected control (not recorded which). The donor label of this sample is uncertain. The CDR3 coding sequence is TGTGCCACCAGTGATTTGTTGGGGCAGTTCTTC. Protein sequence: CATSDLLGQFF.